These 4 T cell receptor beta chains were all obtained from the same sample, sequenced in a study of identical twins. In TCRdb, the 5' RACE reads were re-called with MiXCR into one record per CDR3 protein. The table shows fewer than 900,000 distinct CDR3 sequences, with around 20% occurring only once. A further study also used this sample, focusing on T cells expressing NK-cell markers.

Input material: PBMCs. These TCRs come from a woman between 18 and 30 years old in good health.

About this clonotype: Mismatch with germline at one junction end may stem from a read error. The rearrangement uses TRBV7-7 and TRBJ2-5; D possibly corresponds to TRBD1 (6 bases). Germline V gives CDR1 SSHAT, CDR2 FNYEAQ (reference sequence). The CDR3 totals 14 residues. CDR3 residues: CASSLGQSRETQYF. CDR3 nucleotides: TGTGCTAGCAGCTTAGGACAGAGCCGGGAGACCCAGTACTTC.

The chain has TRBV11-3 and TRBJ2-7; TRBD1 might be the D (5 bases). This CDR3 comprises 13 residues. Germline V gives CDR1 SGHNT, CDR2 YENEEA. V shed 8 bases and J shed 5 bases, with 16 bases lying between them. The CDR3 here is CASGAGAYDEQYF. CDR3 in DNA: TGTGCCAGCGGGGCTGGGGCCTACGACGAGCAGTACTTC.

V and J are TRBV7-8 and TRBJ2-5; D tentatively reads TRBD1 or TRBD2 (5 bases each). V was cut by 4 bases and J by 5 bases, with 17 bases left in between. Germline CDR1 and CDR2: SGHVS and FQNEAQ. The CDR3 runs 15 residues. The CDR3 DNA reads as TGTGCCAGCAGCTACTGGGGACGAGATATGGAGACCCAGTACTTC. Its protein is CASSYWGRDMETQYF.

The chain is built from TRBV27 and TRBJ1-1; D is possibly TRBD1 (5 bases). The germline V and J ends were trimmed by 4 bases and 8 bases, with 14 bases remaining between them. Per germline, CDR1 MNHEY and CDR2 SMNVEV (reference sequence). The CDR3 runs to 13 residues. The CDR3 spells CASSYGAVSEAFF. CDR3 DNA sequence: TGTGCCAGCAGTTACGGGGCGGTTTCGGAAGCTTTCTTT.